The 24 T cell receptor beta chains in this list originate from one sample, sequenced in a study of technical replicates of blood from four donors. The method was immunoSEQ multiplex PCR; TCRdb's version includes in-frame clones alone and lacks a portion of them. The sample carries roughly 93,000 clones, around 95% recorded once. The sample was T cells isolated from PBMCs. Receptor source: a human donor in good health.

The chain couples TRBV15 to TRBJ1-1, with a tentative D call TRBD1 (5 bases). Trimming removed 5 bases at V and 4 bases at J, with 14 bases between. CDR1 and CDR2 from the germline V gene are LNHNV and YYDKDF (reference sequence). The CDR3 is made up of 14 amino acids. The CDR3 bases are TGTGCCACCAGCCTCAGGGCATCAGGCACTGAAGCTTTCTTT. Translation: CATSLRASGTEAFF.

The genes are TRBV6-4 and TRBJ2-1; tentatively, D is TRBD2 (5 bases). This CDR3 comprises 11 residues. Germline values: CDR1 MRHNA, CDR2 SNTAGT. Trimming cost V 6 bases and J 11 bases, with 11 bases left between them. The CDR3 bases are TGTGCCAGCAGGCGGTGGGAGAAGCAGTTCTTC. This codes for CASRRWEKQFF.

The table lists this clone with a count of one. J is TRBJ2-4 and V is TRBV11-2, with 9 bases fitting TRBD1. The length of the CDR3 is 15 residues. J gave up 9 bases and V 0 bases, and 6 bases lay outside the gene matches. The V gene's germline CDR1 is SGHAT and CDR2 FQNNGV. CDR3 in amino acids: CASSLDGDRVRIQYF. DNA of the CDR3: TGTGCCAGCAGCTTAGACGGGGACAGGGTCCGCATTCAGTACTTC.

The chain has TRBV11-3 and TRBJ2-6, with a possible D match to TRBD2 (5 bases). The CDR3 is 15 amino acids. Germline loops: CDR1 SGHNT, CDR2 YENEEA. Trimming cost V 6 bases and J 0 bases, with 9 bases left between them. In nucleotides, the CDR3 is TGTGCCAGCAGAATAGGGAGCTCTGGGGCCAACGTCCTGACTTTC. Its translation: CASRIGSSGANVLTF.

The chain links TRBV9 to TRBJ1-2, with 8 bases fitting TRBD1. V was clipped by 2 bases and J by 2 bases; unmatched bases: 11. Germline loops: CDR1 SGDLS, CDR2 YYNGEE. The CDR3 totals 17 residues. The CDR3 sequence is CASSVGTGVKGNYGYTF. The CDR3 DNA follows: TGTGCCAGCAGCGTCGGGACAGGAGTAAAGGGCAACTATGGCTACACCTTC.

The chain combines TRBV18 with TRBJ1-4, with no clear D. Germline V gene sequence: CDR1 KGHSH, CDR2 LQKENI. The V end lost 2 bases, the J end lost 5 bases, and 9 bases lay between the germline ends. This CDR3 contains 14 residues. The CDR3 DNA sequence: TGTGCCAGCTCACCAACCCCCCAGAATGAAAAACTGTTTTTT. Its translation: CASSPTPQNEKLFF.

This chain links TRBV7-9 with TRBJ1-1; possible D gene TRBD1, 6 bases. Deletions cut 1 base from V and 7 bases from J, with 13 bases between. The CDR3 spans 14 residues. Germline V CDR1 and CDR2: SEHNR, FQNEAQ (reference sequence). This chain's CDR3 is CASSLVGQYDEAFF. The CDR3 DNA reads TGTGCCAGCAGCTTAGTCGGACAGTATGATGAAGCTTTCTTT.

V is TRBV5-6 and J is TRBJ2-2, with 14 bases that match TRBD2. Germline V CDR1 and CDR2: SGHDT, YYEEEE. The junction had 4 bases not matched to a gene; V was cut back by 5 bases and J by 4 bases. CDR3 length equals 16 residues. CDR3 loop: CASRAGLAGVTGELFF. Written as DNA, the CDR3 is TGTGCCAGCAGAGCGGGACTAGCGGGAGTCACCGGGGAGCTGTTTTTT.

The CDR3 spells CASSQGGTDTQYF. The CDR3 DNA is TGTGCCAGCAGCCAAGGCGGGACAGATACGCAGTATTTT. The chain is built from TRBV14 and TRBJ2-3, with D perhaps TRBD2 (5 bases). Trimming shortened V by 1 base and J by 3 bases, and 5 bases separated the two germline ends. Germline V gene data show CDR1 as SGHDN and CDR2 as FVKESK. There are 13 residues in the CDR3.

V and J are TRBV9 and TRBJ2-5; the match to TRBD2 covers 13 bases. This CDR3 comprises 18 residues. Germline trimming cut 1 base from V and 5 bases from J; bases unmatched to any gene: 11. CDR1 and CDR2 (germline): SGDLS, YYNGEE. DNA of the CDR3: TGTGCCAGCAGCGTAACTGGACTAGCGGGAGTTGGGTCGGAGACCCAGTACTTC. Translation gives CASSVTGLAGVGSETQYF.

Here the CDR3 DNA reads TGTGCCAGTAGTATGCTGACTAGCGGGGCCACAGATACGCAGTATTTT. This codes for CASSMLTSGATDTQYF. The chain is built from TRBV19 and TRBJ2-3; the match to TRBD2 covers 11 bases. Unmatched junction bases numbered 4, after V lost 3 bases and J lost 2 bases. Germline V gene lookup returns CDR1 LNHDA and CDR2 SQIVND (reference sequence). This CDR3 region has 16 residues. The full variable domain, in which reference TRBV19 and TRBJ2-3 provide the parts outside the CDR3, is DGGITQSPKYLFRKEGQNVTLSCEQNLNHDAMYWYRQDPGQGLRLIYYSQIVNDFQKGDIAEGYSVSREKKESFPLTVTSAQKNPTAFYLCASSMLTSGATDTQYFGPGTRLTVL.

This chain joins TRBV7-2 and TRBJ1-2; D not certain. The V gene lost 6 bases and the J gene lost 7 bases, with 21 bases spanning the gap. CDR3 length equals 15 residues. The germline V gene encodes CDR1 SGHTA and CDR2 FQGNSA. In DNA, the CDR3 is TGTGCCAGCAGTACGGGTTCTCGGGGTTTCAGTGGCTACACCTTC. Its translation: CASSTGSRGFSGYTF.

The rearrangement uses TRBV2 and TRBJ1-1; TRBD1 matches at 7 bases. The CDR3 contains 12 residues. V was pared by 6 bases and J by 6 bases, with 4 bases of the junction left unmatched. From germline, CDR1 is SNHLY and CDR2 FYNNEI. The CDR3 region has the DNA TGTGCCAGCAGAGGGACAGTCGCTGAAGCTTTCTTT. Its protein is CASRGTVAEAFF. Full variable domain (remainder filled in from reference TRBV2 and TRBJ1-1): EPEVTQTPSHQVTQMGQEVILRCVPISNHLYFYWYRQILGQKVEFLVSFYNNEISEKSEIFDDQFSVERPDGSNFTLKIRSTKLEDSAMYFCASRGTVAEAFFGQGTRLTVV.

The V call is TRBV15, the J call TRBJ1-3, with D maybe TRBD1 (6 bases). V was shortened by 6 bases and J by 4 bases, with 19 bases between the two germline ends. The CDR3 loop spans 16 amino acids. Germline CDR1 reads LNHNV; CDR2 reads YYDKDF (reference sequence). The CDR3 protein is CATSTSGAFKGNTIYF. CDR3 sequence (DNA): TGTGCCACCAGTACCTCAGGGGCGTTCAAAGGAAACACCATATATTTT.

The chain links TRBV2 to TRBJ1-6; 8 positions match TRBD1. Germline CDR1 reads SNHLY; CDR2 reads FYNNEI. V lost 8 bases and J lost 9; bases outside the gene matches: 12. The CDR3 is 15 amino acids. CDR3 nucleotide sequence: TGTGCCAGCGAACGGACAGGGACGTTTGGTTCACCCCTCCACTTT. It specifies CASERTGTFGSPLHF.

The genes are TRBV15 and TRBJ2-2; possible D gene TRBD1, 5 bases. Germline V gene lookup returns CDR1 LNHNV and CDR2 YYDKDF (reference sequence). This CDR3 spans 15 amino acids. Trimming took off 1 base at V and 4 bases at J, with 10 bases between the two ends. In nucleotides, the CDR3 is TGTGCCACCAGCAGAGGGGCAGGGTTCACCGGGGAGCTGTTTTTT. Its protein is CATSRGAGFTGELFF.

The CDR3 nucleotides read TGTGCCAGCATGGGACAGGGGGTGCCACCCCTCCACTTT. This encodes CASMGQGVPPLHF. The genes are TRBV19 and TRBJ1-6; 11 bases match TRBD1. Unmatched junction bases numbered 6, after V lost 9 bases and J lost 11 bases. CDR1 is LNHDA, CDR2 SQIVND, per germline (reference sequence). This CDR3 contains 13 residues.

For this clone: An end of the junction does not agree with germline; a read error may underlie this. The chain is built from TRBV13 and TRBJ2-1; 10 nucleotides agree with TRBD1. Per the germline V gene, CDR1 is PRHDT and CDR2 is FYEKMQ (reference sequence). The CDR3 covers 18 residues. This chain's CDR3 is CAGSPRPGTGEVGNEQFF. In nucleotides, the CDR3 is TGTGCCGGCAGCCCGCGTCCCGGGACAGGGGAGGTTGGCAATGAGCAGTTCTTC.

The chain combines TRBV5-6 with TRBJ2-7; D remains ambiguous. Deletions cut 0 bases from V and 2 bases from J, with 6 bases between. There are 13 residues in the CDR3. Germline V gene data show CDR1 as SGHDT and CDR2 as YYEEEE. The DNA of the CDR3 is TGTGCCAGCAGCTTGGACAGAACCTACGAGCAGTACTTC. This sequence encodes CASSLDRTYEQYF.

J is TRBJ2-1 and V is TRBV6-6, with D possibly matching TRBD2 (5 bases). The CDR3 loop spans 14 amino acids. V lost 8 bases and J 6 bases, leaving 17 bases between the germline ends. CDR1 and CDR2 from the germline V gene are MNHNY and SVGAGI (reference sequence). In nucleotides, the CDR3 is TGTGCCAGCCTCCACGGGATTTCATCCAATGAGCAGTTCTTC. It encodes CASLHGISSNEQFF.

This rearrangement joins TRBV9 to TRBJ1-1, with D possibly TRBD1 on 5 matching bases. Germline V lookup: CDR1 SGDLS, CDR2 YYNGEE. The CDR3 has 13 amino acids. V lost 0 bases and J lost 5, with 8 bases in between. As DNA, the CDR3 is TGTGCCAGCAGCGTAGAGAAGGGGACTGAAGCTTTCTTT. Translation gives CASSVEKGTEAFF.

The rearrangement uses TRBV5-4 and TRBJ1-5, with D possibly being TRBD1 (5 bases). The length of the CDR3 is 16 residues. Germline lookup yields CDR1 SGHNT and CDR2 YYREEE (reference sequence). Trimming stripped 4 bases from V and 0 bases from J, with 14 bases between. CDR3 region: CASSPAGNDSNQPQHF. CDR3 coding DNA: TGTGCCAGCAGCCCAGCAGGGAATGATAGCAATCAGCCCCAGCATTTT.

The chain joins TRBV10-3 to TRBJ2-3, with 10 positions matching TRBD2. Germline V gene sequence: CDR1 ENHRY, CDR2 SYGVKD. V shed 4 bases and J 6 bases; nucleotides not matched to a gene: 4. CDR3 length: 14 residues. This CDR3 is CAISGLAGVDTQYF. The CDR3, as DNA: TGTGCCATCAGTGGGCTAGCGGGAGTGGATACGCAGTATTTT.

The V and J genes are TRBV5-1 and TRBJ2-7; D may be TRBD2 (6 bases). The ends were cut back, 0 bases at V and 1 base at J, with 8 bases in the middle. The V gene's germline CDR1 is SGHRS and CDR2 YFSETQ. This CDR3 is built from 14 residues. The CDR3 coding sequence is TGCGCCAGCAGCTTGGGCGGGGTATCCTACGAGCAGTACTTC. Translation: CASSLGGVSYEQYF.